The T cell receptor beta chain described here comes from a study of blood T cell repertoires in COVID-19. For the study at large: Sites across the United States, Italy and Spain contributed samples from acute and convalescent COVID-19. Sample material is recorded as cDNA or gDNA derived from T cells, B-cell-depleted T cells, or PBMCs.

The V end lost 7 bases, the J end lost 0 bases, and 3 bases lay between the germline ends. Germline values: CDR1 MNHEY, CDR2 SVGAGI. The CDR3 consists of 12 residues. Authors' methods: Reference gene primer amplification gave estimated nucleated cell counts. The repertoire was sequenced with immunoSEQ multiplex PCR; TCRdb's copy has only in-frame clones and lacks some. Clone size and the V and J calls come from that table; the DNA yielded D and trimming. This sample yields approximately 310,000 clones, of which less than 85% are seen a single time; over 1.5% belongs to the top ten. Participants were aged about 18 to 95 years, lived in about 26 US areas, and enrolled virtually.

Material for sequencing was PBMCs or T cells enriched from blood (not recorded which). This TCR was sampled from a woman aged 25 to 39 who had been exposed to COVID-19. The V call is TRBV6-5, the J call TRBJ2-2; D gene uncertain. CDR3 residues: CASTTNTGELFF. The DNA for the CDR3 is TGTGCCAGCACAACGAACACCGGGGAGCTGTTTTTT.